The 18 T cell receptor beta chains given below trace back to one sample, sequenced in a study of lymphopenia after photon versus proton radiotherapy. Some clones are missing from TCRdb's copy, which holds only in-frame ones; the method was immunoSEQ multiplex PCR. The data show roughly 67,000 clones, with approximately 91% seen just once and approximately 2.9% held by the top ten. The sample consisted of peripheral blood, taken from a patient treated with photon-based radiotherapy. These receptor sequences come from a woman in her 70s with pancreatic cancer.

V and J are TRBV7-2 and TRBJ2-7, with 8 bases identical to TRBD2. V shed 1 base and J 6 bases; nucleotides not matched to a gene: 8. In germline, CDR1 is SGHTA, CDR2 FQGNSA. CDR3 length equals 15 residues. CDR3 sequence (DNA): TGTGCCAGCAGCTTAGGCGGTAGCGGGATGCGCGAGCAGTACTTC. It specifies CASSLGGSGMREQYF.

This clone appeared once. The chain joins TRBV27 to TRBJ2-1, with 8 bases identical to TRBD2. CDR3 length: 15 residues. Looked up from germline, CDR1 is MNHEY and CDR2 is SMNVEV (reference sequence). V was pared by 2 bases and J by 2 bases, with 2 bases of the junction left unmatched. The CDR3 reads CASSLLAGTYNEQFF. The CDR3 DNA reads TGTGCCAGCAGTTTACTAGCGGGTACCTACAATGAGCAGTTCTTC.

The chain employs TRBV7-8 and TRBJ2-7, with 8 bases fitting TRBD2. Germline lookup yields CDR1 SGHVS and CDR2 FQNEAQ. This CDR3 spans 16 amino acids. The V segment lost 1 base and the J segment 5 bases; nucleotides outside the gene matches: 10. The CDR3 protein is CASSLGGGLGGHEQYF. The CDR3 DNA is TGTGCCAGCAGCTTAGGCGGGGGACTAGGAGGCCACGAGCAGTACTTC.

This chain uses TRBV6-1 with TRBJ2-7, with 7 positions matching TRBD1. The V gene end was trimmed by 1 base and the J gene end by 9 bases; junction bases not matched to a gene: 3. Germline V gives CDR1 MNHNS, CDR2 SASEGT. The CDR3 covers 12 residues. For the CDR3, the DNA is TGTGCCAGCAGTGAAGGGACAGGCACGCAGTACTTC. Translating it yields CASSEGTGTQYF.

The chain employs TRBV28 and TRBJ1-5; D is undetermined. CDR3 length: 14 amino acids. V was shortened by 7 bases and J by 1 base, with 11 bases between the two germline ends. Germline V gives CDR1 MDHEN, CDR2 SYDVKM. The CDR3 nucleotides read TGTGCCAGCACCACAACCCCAAGCAATCAGCCCCAGCATTTT. Amino acids: CASTTTPSNQPQHF.

The CDR3 region has the DNA TGCGCCAGCAGCCAAGCCATGAACAGGGGCGAGCAGTACTTC. Translating gives CASSQAMNRGEQYF. The chain links TRBV4-3 to TRBJ2-7; 7 bases are a match to TRBD1. CDR3 length: 14 residues. The germline gives CDR1 LGHNA, CDR2 YSLEER. J gave up 6 bases and V 1 base, and 6 bases lay outside the gene matches.

This chain links TRBV10-1 with TRBJ2-1, with 7 bases lining up with TRBD1. Germline CDR1 WNHNN, CDR2 SYGVQD (reference sequence). The V segment lost 0 bases and the J segment 4 bases; nucleotides outside the gene matches: 3. CDR3 length: 15 residues. CDR3 amino acids: CASSESRGLYNEQFF. CDR3 DNA sequence: TGCGCCAGCAGTGAGTCAAGGGGGCTTTACAATGAGCAGTTCTTC.

The V and J genes are TRBV30 and TRBJ2-2, with 10 bases that match TRBD2. From germline, CDR1 is GTSNPN and CDR2 SVGIG (reference sequence). This CDR3 region has 15 residues. V lost 3 bases and J lost 1; bases outside the gene matches: 2. CDR3: CAWRGLARNTGELFF. Here the CDR3 DNA reads TGTGCCTGGAGGGGACTAGCGAGGAACACCGGGGAGCTGTTTTTT.

The chain carries TRBV4-3 and TRBJ2-7, with TRBD1 identical over 9 bases. Germline assignment: CDR1 LGHNA and CDR2 YSLEER. The CDR3 has 17 amino acids. J gave up 4 bases and V 0 bases, and 10 bases lay outside the gene matches. The CDR3 is CASSQDTPGQGGYEQYF. The DNA for the CDR3 is TGCGCCAGCAGCCAAGATACTCCGGGACAGGGAGGGTACGAGCAGTACTTC.

V is TRBV28 and J is TRBJ1-1, with 8 nucleotides matching TRBD1. Trimming cost V 4 bases and J 3 bases; bases outside gene matches: 4. Germline assignment: CDR1 MDHEN and CDR2 SYDVKM. CDR3 length: 14 residues. The CDR3 loop is CASSSGGPDTEAFF. In DNA form, the CDR3 reads TGTGCCAGCAGTTCAGGGGGCCCGGACACTGAAGCTTTCTTT.

Only one count was recorded for this clone. A far larger clone is a single base away, which makes a read error likely. This chain joins TRBV5-4 and TRBJ2-7, with D perhaps TRBD2 (7 bases). Germline CDR1 and CDR2: SGHNT and YYREEE (reference sequence). The CDR3 is made up of 18 amino acids. With 4 bases removed from V and 7 bases from J, the gap between germline ends came to 30 bases. The CDR3 bases are TGTGCCAGCAGCCAAGATGTGACACTGGGTCGGGGGGCGGAAGAGCAGTACTTC. Amino acids: CASSQDVTLGRGAEEQYF.

This chain links TRBV4-1 with TRBJ1-2; 9 bases line up with TRBD1. V lost 4 bases, J lost 6 bases, and 9 bases stayed unmatched. Germline V gives CDR1 MGHRA, CDR2 YSYEKL. The CDR3 spans 15 residues. The CDR3 sequence: CASSRPGQGSDGYTF. CDR3 nucleotides: TGCGCCAGCAGCCGCCCGGGACAGGGATCTGATGGCTACACCTTC.

The rearrangement uses TRBV10-3 and TRBJ1-3, with TRBD1 matching 7 bases. With V trimmed by 10 bases and J by 0 bases, 9 bases remained unmatched. The germline CDR1 and CDR2 sequences are ENHRY and SYGVKD. This CDR3 contains 15 residues. The CDR3 is CASNKGQSSGNTIYF. The CDR3 DNA reads TGTGCCAGTAATAAGGGACAGAGCTCTGGAAACACCATATATTTT.

V gene TRBV5-6 combines with J gene TRBJ2-5, with TRBD1 identical over 7 bases. The CDR3 totals 14 residues. CDR1 and CDR2 from the germline V gene are SGHDT and YYEEEE. V lost 5 bases to trimming and J lost 3 bases; unmatched junction nucleotides: 7. The CDR3 DNA is TGTGCCAGCAGTAGAGACAGGGTTAAAGAGACCCAGTACTTC. It yields the protein CASSRDRVKETQYF.

V and J are TRBV28 and TRBJ2-5; 7 positions match TRBD2. V shed 8 bases and J 5 bases; nucleotides not matched to a gene: 17. CDR3 length: 16 amino acids. The germline V gene encodes CDR1 MDHEN and CDR2 SYDVKM. CDR3: CASSSGANAPAETQYF. The CDR3 region has the DNA TGTGCCAGCTCCAGCGGGGCCAATGCCCCGGCGGAGACCCAGTACTTC.

This sequence joins TRBV11-1 and TRBJ2-3, with TRBD2 as a possible D gene (6 bases). CDR1 SGHAT and CDR2 FQDESV come from the germline V gene (reference sequence). The V end lost 2 bases, the J end lost 2 bases, and 14 bases lay between the germline ends. CDR3 size: 16 residues. The CDR3 loop reads CASSLRRRELTDTQYF. The CDR3 DNA reads TGTGCCAGCAGCTTACGTCGGCGGGAACTCACAGATACGCAGTATTTT. Together with reference TRBV11-1 and TRBJ2-3, the CDR3 gives the full variable domain: EAEVAQSPRYKITEKSQAVAFWCDPISGHATLYWYRQILGQGPELLVQFQDESVVDDSQLPKDRFSAERLKGVDSTLKIQPAELGDSAMYLCASSLRRRELTDTQYFGPGTRLTVL.

The V gene is TRBV2, the J gene TRBJ2-3, with 10 bases matching TRBD2. Germline V CDR1 and CDR2: SNHLY, FYNNEI. V trimming: 7 bases; J trimming: 6 bases; junction bases outside the gene matches: 16. The CDR3 consists of 17 residues. CDR3 sequence (DNA): TGTGCCAGCATCCGGCTAGCGGGAGTTCCAGAGCGGGATACGCAGTATTTT. Translated, it gives CASIRLAGVPERDTQYF.

The chain combines TRBV10-3 with TRBJ1-1; D unresolved. V lost 3 bases and J lost 5, with 7 bases in between. This CDR3 region has 12 residues. Germline CDR1 reads ENHRY; CDR2 reads SYGVKD. CDR3 bases: TGTGCCATCAGTGATTCGGTGACTGAAGCTTTCTTT. Amino acid sequence: CAISDSVTEAFF.